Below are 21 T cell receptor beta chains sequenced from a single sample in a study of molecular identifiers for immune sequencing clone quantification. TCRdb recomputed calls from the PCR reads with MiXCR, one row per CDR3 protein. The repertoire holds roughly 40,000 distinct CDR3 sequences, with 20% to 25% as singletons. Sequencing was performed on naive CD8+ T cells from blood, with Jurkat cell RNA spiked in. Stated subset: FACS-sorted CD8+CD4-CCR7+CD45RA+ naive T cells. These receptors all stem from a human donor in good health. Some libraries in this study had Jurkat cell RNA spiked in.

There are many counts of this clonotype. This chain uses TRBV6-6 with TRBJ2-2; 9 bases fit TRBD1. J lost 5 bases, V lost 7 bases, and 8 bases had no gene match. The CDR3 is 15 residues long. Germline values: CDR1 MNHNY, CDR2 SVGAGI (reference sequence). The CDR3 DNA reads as TGTGCCAGCACCCCGGGACAGGGAGATACCGGGGAGCTGTTTTTT. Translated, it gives CASTPGQGDTGELFF.

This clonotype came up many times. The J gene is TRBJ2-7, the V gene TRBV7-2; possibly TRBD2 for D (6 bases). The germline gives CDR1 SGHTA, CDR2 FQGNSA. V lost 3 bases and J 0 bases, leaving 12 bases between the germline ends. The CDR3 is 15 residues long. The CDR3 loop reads CASSFQEGASYEQYF. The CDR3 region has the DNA TGTGCCAGCAGCTTCCAGGAGGGTGCCTCCTACGAGCAGTACTTC.

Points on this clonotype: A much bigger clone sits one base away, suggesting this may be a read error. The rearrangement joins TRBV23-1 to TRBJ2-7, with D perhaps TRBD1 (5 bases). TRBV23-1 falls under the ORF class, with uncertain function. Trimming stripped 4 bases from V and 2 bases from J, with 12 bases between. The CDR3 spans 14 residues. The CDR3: CASSRVQDPYEQYF. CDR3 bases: TGCGCCAGCAGTCGGGTACAGGACCCCTACGAGCAGTACTTC.

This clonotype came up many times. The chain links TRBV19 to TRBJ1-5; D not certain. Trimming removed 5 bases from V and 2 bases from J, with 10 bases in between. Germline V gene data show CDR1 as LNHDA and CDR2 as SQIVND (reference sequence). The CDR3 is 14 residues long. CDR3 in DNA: TGTGCCAGTAGTTTATGGGCTCGCAATCAGCCCCAGCATTTT. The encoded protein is CASSLWARNQPQHF.

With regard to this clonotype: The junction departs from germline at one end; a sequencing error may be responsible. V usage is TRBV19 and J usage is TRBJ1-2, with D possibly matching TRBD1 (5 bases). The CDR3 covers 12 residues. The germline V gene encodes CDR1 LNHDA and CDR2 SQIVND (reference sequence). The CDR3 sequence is CAGSIGGGGYTF. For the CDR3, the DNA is TGTGCCGGTAGTATCGGGGGAGGCGGCTACACCTTC. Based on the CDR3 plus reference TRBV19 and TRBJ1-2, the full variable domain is DGGITQSPKYLFRKEGQNVTLSCEQNLNHDAMYWYRQDPGQGLRLIYYSQIVNDFQKGDIAEGYSVSREKKESFPLTVTSAQKNPTAFYLCAGSIGGGGYTFGSGTRLTVV.

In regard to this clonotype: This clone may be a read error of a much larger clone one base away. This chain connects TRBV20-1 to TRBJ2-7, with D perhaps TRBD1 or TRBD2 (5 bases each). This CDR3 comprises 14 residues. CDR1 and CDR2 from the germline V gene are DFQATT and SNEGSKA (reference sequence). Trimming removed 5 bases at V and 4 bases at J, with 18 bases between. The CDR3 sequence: CSAEGSPPSYEQYF. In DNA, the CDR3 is TGCAGTGCTGAGGGGTCTCCCCCTTCATACGAGCAGTACTTC.

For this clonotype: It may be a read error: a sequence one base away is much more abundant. The CDR3 loop is CARSQDNTDTQYF. The CDR3 DNA reads as TGCGCCCGCAGCCAAGATAACACAGATACGCAGTATTTT. The chain is built from TRBV4-3 and TRBJ2-3; D not resolved. Germline V gene data show CDR1 as LGHNA and CDR2 as YSLEER. The CDR3 is 13 residues long.

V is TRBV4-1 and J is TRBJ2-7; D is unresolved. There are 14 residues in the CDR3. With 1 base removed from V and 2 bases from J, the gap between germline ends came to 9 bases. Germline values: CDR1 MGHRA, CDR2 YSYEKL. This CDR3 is CASSQGSTPYEQYF. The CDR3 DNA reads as TGCGCCAGCAGCCAAGGTTCTACTCCCTACGAGCAGTACTTC.

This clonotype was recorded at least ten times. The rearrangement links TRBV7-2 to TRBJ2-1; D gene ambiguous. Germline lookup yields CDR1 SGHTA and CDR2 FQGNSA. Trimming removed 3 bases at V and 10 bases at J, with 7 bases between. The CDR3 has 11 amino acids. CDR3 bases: TGTGCCAGCAGCTTGAAGACAGAGCAGTTCTTC. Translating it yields CASSLKTEQFF.

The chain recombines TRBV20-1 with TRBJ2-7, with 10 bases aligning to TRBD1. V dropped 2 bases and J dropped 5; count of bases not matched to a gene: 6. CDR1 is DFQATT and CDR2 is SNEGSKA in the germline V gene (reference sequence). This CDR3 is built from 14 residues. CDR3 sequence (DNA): TGCAGTGCTAGACGGGACAGGGGTTACAACGAGCAGTACTTC. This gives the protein CSARRDRGYNEQYF.

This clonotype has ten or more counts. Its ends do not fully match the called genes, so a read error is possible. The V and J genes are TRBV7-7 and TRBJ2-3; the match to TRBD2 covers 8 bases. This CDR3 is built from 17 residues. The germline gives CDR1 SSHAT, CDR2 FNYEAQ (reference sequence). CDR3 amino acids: CASSLAGTGGPADTQYF. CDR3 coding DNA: TGTGCTAGCAGCTTAGCTGGAACGGGAGGGCCGGCAGATACGCAGTATTTT.

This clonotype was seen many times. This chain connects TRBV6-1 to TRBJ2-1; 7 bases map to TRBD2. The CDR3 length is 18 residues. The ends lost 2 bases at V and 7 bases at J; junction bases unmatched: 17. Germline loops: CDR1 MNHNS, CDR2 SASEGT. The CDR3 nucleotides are TGTGCCAGCAGTGAAATTTCCGGCGGGAGCGTCGGTTGGAATGAGCAGTTCTTC. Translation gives CASSEISGGSVGWNEQFF.

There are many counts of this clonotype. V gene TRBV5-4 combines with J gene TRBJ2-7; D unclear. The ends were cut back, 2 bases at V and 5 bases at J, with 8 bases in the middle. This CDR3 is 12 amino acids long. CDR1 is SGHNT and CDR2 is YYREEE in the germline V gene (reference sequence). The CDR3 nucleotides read TGTGCCAGCAGCTTTGTGGGGAACGAGCAGTACTTC. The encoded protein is CASSFVGNEQYF.

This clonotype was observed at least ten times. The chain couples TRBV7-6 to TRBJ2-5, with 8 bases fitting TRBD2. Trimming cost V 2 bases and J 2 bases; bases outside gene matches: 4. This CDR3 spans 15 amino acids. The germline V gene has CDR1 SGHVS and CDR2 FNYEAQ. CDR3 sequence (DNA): TGTGCCAGCAGCTTAACTAGCGGCGAACAAGAGACCCAGTACTTC. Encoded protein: CASSLTSGEQETQYF.

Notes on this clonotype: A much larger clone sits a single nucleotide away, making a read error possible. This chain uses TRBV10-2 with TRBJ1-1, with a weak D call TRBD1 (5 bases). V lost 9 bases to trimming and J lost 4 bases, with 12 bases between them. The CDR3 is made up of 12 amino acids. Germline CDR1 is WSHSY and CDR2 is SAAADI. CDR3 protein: CASTGRGTEAFF. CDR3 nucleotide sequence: TGCGCCAGTACGGGGAGGGGCACTGAAGCTTTCTTT.

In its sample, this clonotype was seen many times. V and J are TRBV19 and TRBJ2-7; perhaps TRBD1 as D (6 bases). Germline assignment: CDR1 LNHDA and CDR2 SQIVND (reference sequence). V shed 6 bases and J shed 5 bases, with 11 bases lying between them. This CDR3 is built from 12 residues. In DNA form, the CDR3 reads TGTGCCAGTAGCCCACAGGGAGACGAGCAGTACTTC. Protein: CASSPQGDEQYF.

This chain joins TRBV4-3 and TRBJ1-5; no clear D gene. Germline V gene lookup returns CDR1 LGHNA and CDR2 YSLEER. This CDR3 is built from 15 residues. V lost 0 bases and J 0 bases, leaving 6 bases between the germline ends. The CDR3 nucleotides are TGCGCCAGCAGCCAAGAACAGTTTAGCAATCAGCCCCAGCATTTT. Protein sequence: CASSQEQFSNQPQHF.

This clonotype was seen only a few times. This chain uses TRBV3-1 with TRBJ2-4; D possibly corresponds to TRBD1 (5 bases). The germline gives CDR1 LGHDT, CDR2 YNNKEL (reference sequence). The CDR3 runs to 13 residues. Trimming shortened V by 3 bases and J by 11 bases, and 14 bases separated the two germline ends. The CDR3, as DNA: TGTGCCAGCAGCCACCCCGACAGTCCCCTTCAGTACTTC. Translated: CASSHPDSPLQYF.

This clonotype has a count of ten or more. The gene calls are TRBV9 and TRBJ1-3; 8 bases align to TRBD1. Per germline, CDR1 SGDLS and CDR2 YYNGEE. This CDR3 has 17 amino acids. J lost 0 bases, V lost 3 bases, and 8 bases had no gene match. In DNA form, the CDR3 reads TGTGCCAGCAGCGGCATCCGACAGGGGAGCTCTGGAAACACCATATATTTT. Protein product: CASSGIRQGSSGNTIYF.

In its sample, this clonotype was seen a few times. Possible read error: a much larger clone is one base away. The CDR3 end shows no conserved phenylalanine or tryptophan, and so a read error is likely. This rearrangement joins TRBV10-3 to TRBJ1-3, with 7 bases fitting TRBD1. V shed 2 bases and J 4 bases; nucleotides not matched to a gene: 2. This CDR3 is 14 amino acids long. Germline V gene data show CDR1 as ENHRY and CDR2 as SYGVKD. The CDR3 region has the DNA TGTGCCATCAGTGAGATGGGACAGGGAAACACCATATATTCT. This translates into CAISEMGQGNTIYS.

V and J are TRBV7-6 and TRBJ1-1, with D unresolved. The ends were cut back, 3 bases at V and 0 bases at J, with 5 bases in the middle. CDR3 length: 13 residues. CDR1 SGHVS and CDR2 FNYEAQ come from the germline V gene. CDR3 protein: CASSFRLNTEAFF. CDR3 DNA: TGTGCCAGCAGCTTCCGACTGAACACTGAAGCTTTCTTT.